This TCR beta chain emerged from a study of PD-1 blockade in classical Hodgkin lymphoma (dated by TCRdb to about 2020). Study-level background: Nivolumab dosing was 3 mg/kg intravenously every 2 weeks, continuing until either disease progression or unacceptable toxicity. The study used CyTOF and TCR beta sequencing to define a peripheral blood immune signature of response to PD-1 blockade in classical Hodgkin lymphoma. Study-wide conclusions, independent of this receptor: Only a single clinical trial cohort was studied, and what caused the repertoire differences, possibly disease activity or prior therapy, remained undefined. Newly diagnosed patients were reported to have lower baseline TCR diversity than healthy donors, and relapsed/refractory patients were reported to have lower baseline TCR diversity still. Lower diversity was observed in patients in whom nivolumab was started less than 1 year after ASCT, and these patients were excluded from later analyses so that confounding by immune reconstitution would be avoided. Trial patients achieving complete response had baseline diversity similar to newly diagnosed patients, whereas partial responders and progressors had significantly lower diversity. CD4+ but not CD8+ TCR diversity rose significantly by C4D1 (p=0.0027 vs p=0.16), most apparent in complete responders (p=0.02).

Concerning this clone: Its antigen is still unknown. No much larger clone exists at a distance of one base, and base qualities are not known.

The CDR3 runs 15 amino acids, cysteine and phenylalanine included. Left in the record is the CDR3 DNA by itself, 45 bases read in frame from the first base. CDR1 and CDR2 are drawn from the germline V gene: SGHTA, FQGNSA. The Qiagen DNeasy kit was used to extract genomic DNA from unsorted PBMCs and from the negatively selected CD4+ and CD8+ fractions. Using primers that anneal to V and J segments, immunoSEQ multiplex PCR amplified the TCR beta CDR3 regions. A synthetic immune receptor repertoire was used to minimize amplification bias, and any residual bias was removed computationally once sequencing was done. The paper's processing steps were these. Custom Python scripts were used to quantify repertoire diversity as the Shannon entropy index. Unsorted, CD4+ and CD8+ repertoires were analyzed separately, except for combined analyses in which CD4+ and CD8+ sequences were merged in silico. Clonal expansion was defined as a frequency increase of at least 2-fold after treatment compared with C1D1, and clones undetected at baseline were assigned a pseudocount of 0.5. Clones with 0 or 1 copy at C1D1 were classified as singleton clones, and clones with 2 or more copies were classified as non-singleton clones. By matching protein sequences in sorted samples from the same patient, clones expanded in unsorted samples were annotated as CD4+, CD8+ or unknown. Wilcoxon tests on paired samples were used to test diversity changes from C1D1 to C4D1. TCRdb carries this immuneACCESS record with in-frame sequences only. Its versions omit some clonotypes, under half of them owing to an unresolved V gene in the studies checked, with the rest unexplained. That table gives V, J and clone size, and the DNA gave D and trimming. The sample data list under 80,000 clones, and 70% to 75% of these were observed just once. The ten most abundant clones make up over 7.5% of the sample.

What the time point label conveys for this sample: cycle 2 day 1 (C2D1) of nivolumab. Relapse after autologous stem cell transplantation had occurred in all trial patients, and cohorts A, B and C were distinguished by prior brentuximab vedotin exposure. A total of more than 55 patients with relapsed/refractory classical Hodgkin lymphoma made up the trial cohort, and each patient's best overall response was complete response, partial response or progressive disease. Trial patients were treated with single-agent nivolumab in the multi-cohort phase II CheckMate 205 trial. An independent review committee assessed best overall response by applying the 2007 International Working Group response criteria. PBMCs from the trial were collected at three points: immediately before nivolumab initiation (C1D1), and during therapy at cycle 2 day 1 and cycle 4 day 1. Peripheral blood was collected in 8 mL Vacutainer Cell Preparation Tubes, from which PBMCs were isolated by centrifugation and then cryopreserved.

Here the chain combines TRBV7-2 and TRBJ2-5, with the D gene call left open. The J call is in doubt because the DNA end fits TRBJ2-7 better. The clonotype was recovered from a human donor with classical Hodgkin lymphoma. The sequencing used peripheral blood mononuclear cells (PBMCs), collected before the second cycle of nivolumab. The sequenced DNA: TGTGCCAGCAGCTCATCTTGGGCCCTCTCCTACGAGCAGTACTTC. Its protein product is CASSSSWALSYEQYF.